This T cell receptor (beta chain) was captured in a study of blood T cell repertoires in COVID-19 (dated by TCRdb to about 2020). Regarding the complete study: Samples from collaborators originated in the United States, Italy and Spain and spanned both the acute and convalescent phases of COVID-19. Samples came from the ongoing ImmuneRACE study (first 160 participants) plus 1,254 subjects from 6 global collaborators. HLA class I and class II types, where available, came from metadata supplied by the sample provider rather than from assay-based typing. The repertoires were released in a freely available public database intended as a resource for research on the immune response to SARS-CoV-2. The material from the prospective study consisted of cDNA or gDNA derived from T cells, B-cell-depleted T cells, or PBMCs. A de-identified subject ID, COVID-19 status, age in years and sex were almost always included in the sample metadata. Subjects who had been exposed to COVID-19, were actively infected with it, or had recovered from it provided the deeply sampled blood TCRbeta repertoires that made up the dataset.

Collaborating institutions collected whole blood in K2EDTA tubes following their own protocols. For TCRbeta analysis, collaborators shipped samples in one of three forms: frozen whole blood, isolated PBMCs, or DNA extracted from either of those sample types. The CDR3 has 13 amino acids, counting the end cysteine and phenylalanine. Of all the DNA, just the CDR3 is kept, 39 bases in frame from base 1. CDR1 and CDR2 are drawn from the germline V gene (reference sequence): LNHDA, SQIVND. V is clipped by 8 bases and J by 3 bases, and the sequence between their germline boundaries is 13 bases long. TCRbeta CDR3 regions were amplified from genomic DNA by means of the immunoSEQ Assay, a bias-controlled multiplex PCR. Regarding the original processing steps: Within the assay, amplification of reference gene primers was used to estimate how many nucleated cells each sample contained. To quantify the absolute abundance of each unique TCRbeta CDR3 rearrangement, sequence reads were collapsed and filtered. For each sample, productive Simpson clonality was calculated as the square root of Simpson's diversity index across productive rearrangements. TCRdb took over this immuneACCESS table, retaining in-frame rearrangements with V and J assigned. Such tables are incomplete; in checked studies, under half of the missing clones stem from an unresolved V gene, and the remainder is unexplained. The V and J calls and the clone size are those of that table, but D and trimming were determined from the DNA. The sample has over 75,000 clones on record, around four fifths of them singletons. In total, the top ten clones hold roughly a tenth of the sample.

Notes on this clone: The target of this receptor is not known. No much larger clonotype is one base removed from it; base qualities were not supplied.

Study-wide findings and limitations: The quantity of clinical and demographic metadata differed by source and by participant and was supplied without curation.

Material for sequencing was peripheral blood. The TCR originated in a man in his 70s with acute or convalescent COVID-19. The V and J genes are TRBV19 and TRBJ1-2, with no confidently assigned D gene. In nucleotides, the sequence is TGTGCCAGTCAGGCTCCGGTGGACTATGGCTACACCTTC. Its translation is CASQAPVDYGYTF.